Each of the 16 T cell receptor beta chains below was sequenced from the same sample in a study of T-cell reconstitution after alpha-beta-depleted transplantation in children. This sample's TCRbeta library carried unique molecular identifier barcodes. TCRdb reprocessed the PCR reads with MiXCR, giving one entry per CDR3 protein. This table holds fewer than 250,000 distinct CDR3 sequences, around a sixth found once. The source was PBMCs, mostly from graft donor cells, collected 360 days after TCRalphabeta/CD19-depleted stem cell transplant. The receptors here all came from a male patient aged 2-15 years who had a stem cell transplant for acute lymphoblastic leukemia, so the T cells may come from the graft donor.

At least ten counts were recorded for this clonotype. The rearrangement links TRBV7-8 to TRBJ2-5, with 10 bases aligning to TRBD1. The CDR3 contains 16 residues. Germline V gene data show CDR1 as SGHVS and CDR2 as FQNEAQ. J gave up 4 bases and V 2 bases, and 7 bases lay outside the gene matches. The CDR3 protein is CASSLMAGQGTETQYF. The CDR3 DNA reads as TGTGCCAGCAGCTTAATGGCGGGACAGGGGACAGAGACCCAGTACTTC.

This clonotype was picked up a small number of times. The chain uses TRBV5-1 and TRBJ2-2, with D unresolved. Looked up from germline, CDR1 is SGHRS and CDR2 is YFSETQ. This CDR3 is 14 amino acids long. Deletions cut 2 bases from V and 0 bases from J, with 5 bases between. DNA for the CDR3: TGCGCCAGCAGCTTCTGGACGAACACCGGGGAGCTGTTTTTT. Amino acids: CASSFWTNTGELFF.

The chain joins TRBV7-2 to TRBJ2-2; perhaps TRBD2 as D (7 bases). Germline values: CDR1 SGHTA, CDR2 FQGNSA. This CDR3 comprises 15 residues. The ends were cut back, 6 bases at V and 6 bases at J, with 17 bases in the middle. The CDR3 here is CASSQGLAASGELFF. The CDR3 region has the DNA TGTGCCAGCAGTCAGGGGCTAGCGGCGTCCGGGGAGCTGTTTTTT.

J is TRBJ2-1 and V is TRBV24-1; unclear D gene. Germline CDR1 is KGHDR and CDR2 is SFDVKD. V lost 5 bases, J lost 6 bases, and 10 bases lay in between. The CDR3 extends over 13 amino acids. The CDR3: CATSGDVLNEQFF. Written as DNA, the CDR3 is TGTGCCACCAGTGGTGACGTACTCAATGAGCAGTTCTTC.

This chain connects TRBV2 to TRBJ1-1; no clear D. CDR1 is SNHLY and CDR2 is FYNNEI in the germline V gene. The CDR3 runs 12 residues. With 4 bases removed from V and 10 bases from J, the gap between germline ends came to 13 bases. The CDR3 nucleotides read TGTGCCAGCAGTGTATTGGACCCGGGAGCTTTCTTT. Amino acid sequence: CASSVLDPGAFF.

The V gene is TRBV6-1, the J gene TRBJ2-6, with TRBD1 as a possible D gene (6 bases). V was cut by 6 bases and J by 2 bases, with 11 bases left in between. This CDR3 comprises 15 residues. Germline values: CDR1 MNHNS, CDR2 SASEGT. As DNA, the CDR3 is TGTGCCAGCAGAGTCCGACAGGCTGGGGCCAACGTCCTGACTTTC. Encoded protein: CASRVRQAGANVLTF.

The rearrangement links TRBV20-1 to TRBJ2-1; possibly TRBD1 or TRBD2 for D (5 bases each). Trimming shortened V by 6 bases and J by 8 bases, and 20 bases separated the two germline ends. CDR1 DFQATT and CDR2 SNEGSKA come from the germline V gene (reference sequence). The CDR3 extends over 14 amino acids. CDR3 in amino acids: CSAHRDLGSDEQFF. Written as DNA, the CDR3 is TGCAGTGCACACCGGGACCTAGGGAGCGATGAGCAGTTCTTC.

In this sample, this clonotype turned up a few times. The chain carries TRBV7-9 and TRBJ1-1; the D is unclear. V was cut by 2 bases and J by 1 base, with 17 bases left in between. The CDR3 has 17 residues. The germline gives CDR1 SEHNR, CDR2 FQNEAQ (reference sequence). The CDR3 sequence: CASSLWSLRWGNTEAFF. CDR3 coding DNA: TGTGCCAGCAGCTTATGGTCCCTCCGGTGGGGGAACACTGAAGCTTTCTTT.

The V gene is TRBV7-2, the J gene TRBJ2-7, with D unclear. CDR1 is SGHTA and CDR2 is FQGNSA in the germline V gene. This CDR3 region has 14 residues. V lost 5 bases to trimming and J lost 2 bases, with 13 bases between them. The chain's CDR3 is CASSLLDIPYEQYF. The CDR3 coding sequence is TGTGCCAGCAGCCTCCTCGACATCCCCTACGAGCAGTACTTC.

The chain links TRBV20-1 to TRBJ2-1, with TRBD1 matching 7 bases. The V and J ends lost 3 bases and 3 bases, in that order; junction bases with no gene match: 8. The V gene's germline CDR1 is DFQATT and CDR2 SNEGSKA (reference sequence). The CDR3 contains 15 residues. CDR3 bases: TGCAGTGCTAGGCCCTCGACAGGGATCTACAATGAGCAGTTCTTC. Amino acids: CSARPSTGIYNEQFF.

In this sample, this clonotype turned up a few times. The V call is TRBV7-2, the J call TRBJ1-1, with D hard to call. CDR1 is SGHTA, CDR2 FQGNSA, per germline. V gave up 0 bases and J gave up 4 bases, with 15 bases separating them. The CDR3 runs to 16 residues. CDR3 protein: CASSLALGPTITEAFF. The CDR3 DNA sequence: TGTGCCAGCAGCTTAGCGCTAGGACCGACTATCACTGAAGCTTTCTTT.

The rearrangement links TRBV5-1 to TRBJ2-3, with D unresolved. The CDR3 loop spans 17 amino acids. From germline, CDR1 is SGHRS and CDR2 YFSETQ. Trimming stripped 3 bases from V and 3 bases from J, with 20 bases between. CDR3 in amino acids: CASSSGGLRLGTDTQYF. In DNA form, the CDR3 reads TGCGCCAGCAGCTCCGGCGGATTGCGCCTGGGGACAGATACGCAGTATTTT.

The genes are TRBV6-1 and TRBJ2-1; D call uncertain. Germline V gives CDR1 MNHNS, CDR2 SASEGT. With 1 base removed from V and 11 bases from J, the gap between germline ends came to 18 bases. The CDR3 has 15 amino acids. The CDR3 DNA follows: TGTGCCAGCAGTGAAGTGCGGACGTTACCCGGCAAGCAGTTCTTC. As protein: CASSEVRTLPGKQFF.

CDR3 DNA sequence: TGTGCCAGCAGCTTAGGCAGGGTACGAGCTGAAGCTTTCTTT. This encodes CASSLGRVRAEAFF. The rearrangement uses TRBV11-1 and TRBJ1-1, with TRBD1 as a possible D gene (5 bases). The V gene lost 1 base and the J gene lost 6 bases, with 12 bases spanning the gap. The germline CDR1 and CDR2 sequences are SGHAT and FQDESV (reference sequence). The CDR3 contains 14 residues.

Concerning this clonotype itself: Its ends do not fully match the called genes, so a read error is possible. The J gene is TRBJ2-3, the V gene TRBV15; TRBD2 aligns across 7 bases. Looked up from germline, CDR1 is LNHNV and CDR2 is YYDKDF (reference sequence). The CDR3 has 16 residues. The DNA for the CDR3 is TGTGCCACCAGCCGAGAGGTGCTAGCGGTCACAGATACGCAGTATTTT. This codes for CATSREVLAVTDTQYF.

This clonotype has more than one count but fewer than ten. This rearrangement joins TRBV15 to TRBJ2-7, with D possibly called TRBD1 or TRBD2 (6 bases each). Germline values: CDR1 LNHNV, CDR2 YYDKDF (reference sequence). This CDR3 region has 14 residues. V shed 1 base and J shed 1 base, with 8 bases lying between them. The DNA of the CDR3 is TGTGCCACCAGCAGAGGAGGGGGGTCCTACGAGCAGTACTTC. Translation gives CATSRGGGSYEQYF.